The next 25 T cell receptor beta chains were all read from a single sample in a study of identical twins. Via MiXCR, TCRdb re-called the 5' RACE reads, giving one row per CDR3 protein. The sample holds roughly 470,000 distinct CDR3 sequences, 13% to 15% seen once. This sample was also put to use in a study of yellow fever vaccine responses in identical twins.

Material: CD4+ T cells sorted from blood. Source of these receptors: a woman aged 18-29 years in good health.

This clonotype appeared a few times. The chain carries TRBV28 and TRBJ2-7; TRBD1 is a possible D gene (6 bases). Looked up from germline, CDR1 is MDHEN and CDR2 is SYDVKM. With 6 bases removed from V and 6 bases from J, the gap between germline ends came to 18 bases. This CDR3 contains 14 residues. The CDR3 nucleotides read TGTGCCAGCAGCCCCAGGGGACGGCGGCGCGAGCAGTACTTC. It specifies CASSPRGRRREQYF.

This clonotype has only a few counts. V gene TRBV7-3 combines with J gene TRBJ2-2, with no clear D. Germline CDR1 and CDR2: SGHTA and FQGTGA. The V gene lost 5 bases and the J gene lost 3 bases, with 16 bases spanning the gap. CDR3 length: 16 residues. The chain's CDR3 is CASSGKASPYTGELFF. The CDR3 DNA is TGTGCCAGCAGCGGGAAGGCTAGTCCCTACACCGGGGAGCTGTTTTTT. Based on the CDR3 plus reference TRBV7-3 and TRBJ2-2, the full variable domain is GAGVSQTPSNKVTEKGKYVELRCDPISGHTALYWYRQSLGQGPEFLIYFQGTGAADDSGLPNDRFFAVRPEGSVSTLKIQRTERGDSAVYLCASSGKASPYTGELFFGEGSRLTVL.

This clonotype has just a few counts. This chain links TRBV19 with TRBJ2-7; D may correspond to TRBD1 or TRBD2 (5 bases each). CDR3 length: 15 residues. The V end was cut by 1 base, the J end by 2 bases, with 12 bases between. Germline V lookup: CDR1 LNHDA, CDR2 SQIVND (reference sequence). The CDR3 region has the DNA TGTGCCAGTAGTATAGGGGGACGGTTGCCCTACGAGCAGTACTTC. The encoded protein is CASSIGGRLPYEQYF.

This clonotype was detected only a few times. The rearrangement links TRBV7-2 to TRBJ2-1; no firm D call. Germline V gene data show CDR1 as SGHTA and CDR2 as FQGNSA. The CDR3 spans 12 residues. V dropped 5 bases and J dropped 9 bases, with 11 bases sitting between them. The CDR3 region is CASSAGFGEQFF. CDR3 coding DNA: TGTGCCAGCAGCGCAGGTTTCGGTGAGCAGTTCTTC.

This clonotype showed up many times. The J gene is TRBJ2-5, the V gene TRBV5-1, with TRBD1 matching over 9 bases. J gave up 3 bases and V 4 bases, and 4 bases lay outside the gene matches. Germline CDR1 reads SGHRS; CDR2 reads YFSETQ. This CDR3 region has 14 residues. Here the CDR3 reads CASSPGTGKETQYF. The CDR3 DNA sequence: TGCGCCAGCAGCCCCGGGACAGGGAAAGAGACCCAGTACTTC.

The rearrangement joins TRBV10-3 to TRBJ2-3, with 7 bases lining up with TRBD1. This CDR3 is 12 amino acids long. V lost 6 bases to trimming and J lost 5 bases; unmatched junction nucleotides: 2. Germline CDR1 is ENHRY and CDR2 is SYGVKD. The CDR3 is CAIRGQQDTQYF. In DNA form, the CDR3 reads TGTGCCATCAGGGGACAGCAAGATACGCAGTATTTT.

To note about this clonotype: A far more abundant clone sits one base away, making this likely a read error. J is TRBJ2-7 and V is TRBV6-6; 7 nucleotides align to TRBD1. The CDR3 extends over 13 amino acids. Germline lookup yields CDR1 MNHNY and CDR2 SVGAGI (reference sequence). Trimming at V came to 7 bases and at J to 0 bases, leaving 3 bases not matched to a gene. For the CDR3, the DNA is TGTGCCAGCAACCGGGACAGCTCCTACGAGCAGTACTTC. This gives the protein CASNRDSSYEQYF.

This clonotype has a count of ten or more. The genes are TRBV20-1 and TRBJ2-3; D unresolved. In germline, CDR1 is DFQATT, CDR2 SNEGSKA (reference sequence). Trimming shortened V by 3 bases and J by 5 bases, and 12 bases separated the two germline ends. This CDR3 region has 13 residues. In DNA, the CDR3 is TGCAGTGCTAGCCCCCGGCTAGGAGATACGCAGTATTTT. Amino acid sequence: CSASPRLGDTQYF.

The sample holds a few counts of this clonotype. The chain carries TRBV12-3 or TRBV12-4 and TRBJ2-3, with 7 bases aligning to TRBD1. After removal of 5 bases from V and 3 bases from J, the junction contained 5 bases not matched to a gene. This CDR3 is built from 14 residues. CDR3 DNA: TGTGCCAGCAGTAACAGGGGAACTACAGATACGCAGTATTTT. Encoded protein: CASSNRGTTDTQYF.

J is TRBJ2-1 and V is TRBV4-3, with a tentative D call TRBD2 (6 bases). The CDR3 length is 14 residues. The V end was cut by 4 bases, the J end by 7 bases, with 14 bases between. CDR1 and CDR2 (germline): LGHNA, YSLEER. The CDR3 loop reads CASSPTMTSNEQFF. DNA for the CDR3: TGCGCCAGCAGCCCCACCATGACTAGTAATGAGCAGTTCTTC.

The J gene is TRBJ2-2, the V gene TRBV7-9, with D unclear. The CDR3 sequence is 15 residues long. CDR1 and CDR2 from the germline V gene are SEHNR and FQNEAQ (reference sequence). V was pared by 5 bases and J by 6 bases, with 16 bases between. In DNA, the CDR3 is TGTGCCAGCAGCCCCCCCCCCCTATTATCCGGGGAGCTGTTTTTT. This encodes CASSPPPLLSGELFF.

This clonotype was detected only a few times. This chain connects TRBV3-1 to TRBJ2-7, with D hard to call. The germline CDR1 and CDR2 sequences are LGHDT and YNNKEL (reference sequence). Trimming removed 6 bases at V and 7 bases at J, with 16 bases between. The CDR3 runs to 13 residues. The CDR3 is CASRGNRKFEQYF. In DNA form, the CDR3 reads TGTGCCAGCAGGGGTAATCGGAAATTTGAGCAGTACTTC.

This clonotype was seen a few times. This rearrangement joins TRBV15 to TRBJ1-5; D remains ambiguous. This CDR3 has 15 amino acids. From germline, CDR1 is LNHNV and CDR2 YYDKDF (reference sequence). The germline V and J ends were trimmed by 3 bases and 3 bases, with 12 bases remaining between them. The CDR3 here is CATSSLDRLNQPQHF. The DNA of the CDR3 is TGTGCCACCAGCAGTCTGGACCGACTCAATCAGCCCCAGCATTTT. Full variable domain (remainder filled in from reference TRBV15 and TRBJ1-5): DAMVIQNPRYQVTQFGKPVTLSCSQTLNHNVMYWYQQKSSQAPKLLFHYYDKDFNNEADTPDNFQSRRPNTSFCFLDIRSPGLGDTAMYLCATSSLDRLNQPQHFGDGTRLSIL.

This clonotype turned up a few times. The V and J genes are TRBV19 and TRBJ2-7; tentatively, D is TRBD1 (6 bases). Trimming cost V 5 bases and J 5 bases, with 13 bases left between them. Per germline, CDR1 LNHDA and CDR2 SQIVND (reference sequence). The CDR3 covers 13 residues. The CDR3 region has the DNA TGTGCCAGTAGTTCCGACAGGATCCACGAGCAGTACTTC. Its translation: CASSSDRIHEQYF.

This clonotype has just a few counts. The chain couples TRBV2 to TRBJ2-1; TRBD2 is a possible D gene (5 bases). In germline, CDR1 is SNHLY, CDR2 FYNNEI. Trimming left V 9 bases short and J 9 bases short, with 9 bases between. The CDR3 sequence is 10 residues long. CDR3 sequence reads: CASGSGEQFF. The CDR3 DNA follows: TGTGCCAGTGGGAGTGGTGAGCAGTTCTTC.

Many counts were recorded for this clonotype. The V and J genes are TRBV7-2 and TRBJ1-5; no reliable D call. The CDR3 sequence is 14 residues long. Germline V lookup: CDR1 SGHTA, CDR2 FQGNSA. V was shortened by 1 base and J by 5 bases, with 9 bases between the two germline ends. CDR3 sequence reads: CASSLEGGDQPQHF. Here the CDR3 DNA reads TGTGCCAGCAGCTTAGAAGGAGGAGATCAGCCCCAGCATTTT.

The chain employs TRBV20-1 and TRBJ2-5; tentative D call: TRBD1 (6 bases). CDR3 length: 15 residues. Trimming shortened V by 2 bases and J by 3 bases, and 16 bases separated the two germline ends. Per the germline V gene, CDR1 is DFQATT and CDR2 is SNEGSKA (reference sequence). CDR3 sequence: CSARNYRVVKETQYF. CDR3 nucleotide sequence: TGCAGTGCTAGAAACTACAGGGTCGTGAAAGAGACCCAGTACTTC.

This clonotype was counted a few times. The chain recombines TRBV2 with TRBJ2-3; 10 nucleotides align to TRBD2. This CDR3 spans 16 amino acids. Germline V gene data show CDR1 as SNHLY and CDR2 as FYNNEI. With V trimmed by 4 bases and J by 1 base, 5 bases remained unmatched. In nucleotides, the CDR3 is TGTGCCAGCAGTGTACGTCTAGCGGGGGGCACAGATACGCAGTATTTT. It is translated as CASSVRLAGGTDTQYF.

This clonotype showed up many times. The junction departs from the called germline gene at one end, perhaps through a read error. The chain recombines TRBV7-7 with TRBJ1-6, with TRBD1 matching 7 bases. The germline V gene has CDR1 SSHAT and CDR2 FNYEAQ (reference sequence). The CDR3 covers 13 residues. CDR3 coding DNA: TGTGCTAGCAGCCGGGACAGAAATTCACCCCTCCACTTT. This gives the protein CASSRDRNSPLHF.

The chain links TRBV20-1 to TRBJ2-7; 9 positions match TRBD1. The germline V gene has CDR1 DFQATT and CDR2 SNEGSKA (reference sequence). This CDR3 has 14 residues. J lost 2 bases, V lost 6 bases, and 8 bases had no gene match. As DNA, the CDR3 is TGCAGTGCGAGCCGGGACAGGGCTACCTACGAGCAGTACTTC. Its translation is CSASRDRATYEQYF.

This clonotype occurred a few times. The chain employs TRBV28 and TRBJ2-1, with 9 positions matching TRBD2. The V segment lost 8 bases and the J segment 0 bases; nucleotides outside the gene matches: 2. CDR3 size: 14 residues. Germline V gene data show CDR1 as MDHEN and CDR2 as SYDVKM. In nucleotides, the CDR3 is TGTGCCAGCGTTAGCGGGAGCTCCTACAATGAGCAGTTCTTC. Its protein product is CASVSGSSYNEQFF.

This clonotype has just a few counts. The chain joins TRBV29-1 to TRBJ2-6; possibly TRBD2 for D (6 bases). The CDR3 extends over 17 amino acids. V dropped 6 bases and J dropped 0 bases, with 18 bases sitting between them. The germline V gene encodes CDR1 SQVTM and CDR2 ANQGSEA. The CDR3 spells CSVAGGRSPSGANVLTF. The CDR3 bases are TGCAGCGTAGCGGGTGGTCGTTCACCCTCTGGGGCCAACGTCCTGACTTTC.

The V and J genes are TRBV28 and TRBJ2-7; the D is unclear. This CDR3 has 14 residues. Per germline, CDR1 MDHEN and CDR2 SYDVKM. Between the trimmed V and J ends, which lost 1 base and 2 bases, there was a span of 9 bases. In nucleotides, the CDR3 is TGTGCCAGCAGTTTATCTGGGTCAACCTACGAGCAGTACTTC. Residues: CASSLSGSTYEQYF.

This clonotype was counted a few times. The rearrangement uses TRBV12-3 or TRBV12-4 and TRBJ2-7; tentative D call: TRBD1 (6 bases). The ends were cut back, 6 bases at V and 2 bases at J, with 17 bases in the middle. This CDR3 spans 15 amino acids. The CDR3 loop is CASSTDRPRTYEQYF. Written as DNA, the CDR3 is TGTGCCAGCAGCACCGACAGGCCAAGAACCTACGAGCAGTACTTC.

The rearrangement uses TRBV25-1 and TRBJ2-7; D might be TRBD1 (6 bases). V was trimmed by 9 bases and J by 2 bases, leaving 14 bases between them. The CDR3 is 13 amino acids. The germline V gene encodes CDR1 MGHDK and CDR2 SYGVNS. The CDR3 DNA reads as TGTGCCAGTGCTCCGGGACACACCTACGAGCAGTACTTC. Translation: CASAPGHTYEQYF.